The subject of this entry is one T cell receptor (beta chain). Its specificity is unknown. PCR was performed using 60 Vbeta and 13 Jbeta primers. This table comes from immunoSEQ multiplex PCR, and its TCRdb copy is limited to in-frame clones, with some not included. This repertoire includes 40,000 to 50,000 clones. The data are from a study of cytomegalovirus exposure and HLA in healthy donors. Study outcomes and limitations: Only CMV serostatus was available as immune exposure information. Presence/absence comparisons presumed near-even sequencing depth among donors.

Trimming cost V 8 bases and J 5 bases, with 16 bases left between them. The CDR3 consists of 14 residues. Germline V gene data show CDR1 as MNHEY and CDR2 as SVGAGI. This receptor was taken from a woman in her thirties or forties in good health and CMV-seronegative. The sequencing input was PBMCs. J is TRBJ2-1 and V is TRBV6-5; tentatively, D is TRBD2 (6 bases). The CDR3 DNA is TGTGCCAGCGGGAGGACGGACGTCGACAATGAGCAGTTCTTC. It encodes CASGRTDVDNEQFF.